This T cell receptor (beta chain) was captured by sequencing in a study of post-analysis software for immune sequencing data. Study findings and constraints: Controls showed lower frequencies than patients for roughly five TRBV segments, and TRBV5-6, TRBV5-1 and TRBV20-1 were among these. In multiple sclerosis, normalized Chao1 diversity was significantly below that of controls.

The TCR beta cDNA libraries carried unique molecular identifiers. TCRdb recomputed calls from the PCR reads with MiXCR, one row per CDR3 protein. The table has 600,000 to 750,000 distinct CDR3 sequences, around 64% seen once. Worth noting for this clonotype: Its antigen remains unidentified.

Germline CDR1 and CDR2: SQVTM and ANQGSEA. This CDR3 is built from 13 residues. The V and J ends lost 5 bases and 4 bases respectively, with 14 bases between them. The sequencing input was blood. The rearrangement links TRBV29-1 to TRBJ1-1; D ambiguous. This sequence was found in a girl aged 2-10 years with multiple sclerosis. Written as DNA, the CDR3 is TGCAGCGTTTCGCCTCGGGTGGGCACTGAAGCTTTCTTT. Its translation: CSVSPRVGTEAFF.